This TCR beta chain was identified during a study of blood T cell repertoires in COVID-19 (dated by TCRdb to the early 2020s). Study-level background: The collaborator samples originated in the United States, Italy and Spain and spanned the acute and convalescent phases of COVID-19. Deeply sampled blood TCRbeta repertoires from subjects exposed to, actively infected with, or recovered from COVID-19 were included in the dataset. The prospective study material was composed of cDNA or gDNA derived from T cells, B-cell-depleted T cells, or PBMCs. Sample metadata almost always included a de-identified subject ID, COVID-19 status, age in years and sex. The samples were drawn from the first 160 participants of the ongoing ImmuneRACE study and from 950 to 1,500 subjects provided by 6 global collaborators. Where available, HLA class I and class II types were obtained from metadata supplied by the sample provider rather than from assay-based typing. The repertoires were made available in a free public database intended to serve as a resource for research on the immune response to SARS-CoV-2.

The immunoSEQ Assay, a bias-controlled multiplex PCR, was used to amplify TCRbeta CDR3 regions from genomic DNA. Under the source paper's analysis protocol: Within the assay, amplification of reference gene primers was used to estimate how many nucleated cells each sample contained. To quantify the absolute abundance of each unique TCRbeta CDR3 rearrangement, sequence reads were collapsed and filtered. Productive Simpson clonality was computed per sample as the square root of Simpson's diversity index over productive rearrangements. TCRdb limited this immuneACCESS table to in-frame rearrangements with V and J called. A share of clones is missing; checked studies link under half to unresolved V genes, and the rest is unexplained. Clonal size and the V and J genes are those of that table, whereas D and trimming came from the DNA. The sample includes around 340,000 clones, with roughly 85% observed a single time. In total, the top ten clones hold roughly 4% of the sample.

Beyond this particular receptor, the publication reports: The amount of clinical and demographic metadata varied by source and participant and was provided uncurated.

Enrolling through a virtual design, the prospective study's participants ranged in age from roughly 18 to 89 years and lived across 24 United States geographic areas. Cohort assignment in the prospective study relied on participant-reported clinical history from a screening survey and a study questionnaire. In the prospective study, whole blood, serum and a nasopharyngeal or oropharyngeal swab were collected from each participant by mobile phlebotomists. Additional blood draws and questionnaires over an approximately two-month period could optionally be provided by prospective study participants. Prospective study blood samples were shipped either frozen or at room temperature before DNA extraction. From a lookup of the germline V gene (reference sequence), CDR1 and CDR2 are DFQATT and SNEGSKA. The junction shows trimming of 1 base on V and 8 bases on J, plus 8 bases between the germline ends. CDR3 length: 11 amino acids, cysteine to phenylalanine. The kept DNA is CDR3 alone, 33 bases in frame from the first base.

This clone was counted once. Its antigen is still unknown. Base qualities are not recorded, but no much larger clone differs from it by a single base. This sequence originates from a middle-aged woman with acute COVID-19. Sequenced material: PBMCs or T cells enriched from blood (not recorded which). Recombination linked TRBV20-1 to TRBJ1-2, with the D gene not confidently named. The bases read TGCAGTGCTAGAGGCGGTAAGGGCTACACCTTC. It translates as CSARGGKGYTF.